This T cell receptor beta chain stems from a study of shared clonotypes between healthy human individuals. Across the study: The cohort had two women and a few men, ages 18 to 49. Study conclusions and caveats: As a rule, naive subsets had a larger estimated richness than memory subsets. Relative to their counterparts shared across all four donors, non-shared clonotypes exhibited diminished generation probabilities.

The authors divided CD4+ cells into CD45RA+ naive and CD45RA-negative memory subsets. This CDR3 contains 16 residues. Germline values: CDR1 ENHRY, CDR2 SYGVKD. V was cut by 6 bases and J by 2 bases, with 19 bases left in between. As concerns this clone: The antigen is not known.

Sequencing was performed with immunoSEQ multiplex PCR; in TCRdb, only in-frame clones are kept and a portion is missing. The sample contains 1,400,000 or so clones, around 98.5% of which appear only once. The chain carries TRBV10-3 and TRBJ1-2, with D possibly being TRBD1 (6 bases). The sequence was obtained from a man aged 30-40 years in good health. The sample comprised naive CD4+ T cells sorted from blood. Subset noted: CD45RA+ positively selected. This CDR3 is CAIRPPYEQGNYGYTF. The CDR3 coding sequence is TGTGCCATCAGGCCCCCTTATGAGCAGGGGAACTATGGCTACACCTTC.